This T cell receptor beta chain stems from a study of control samples from healthy donors and cancer patients. The CDR3 extends over 19 amino acids. Germline V gene sequence: CDR1 SGHTA, CDR2 FQGNSA. Trimming took 3 bases from V and 5 from J, leaving 23 bases between them. The data were produced by immunoSEQ multiplex PCR, yet TCRdb's version contains in-frame clones alone and is incomplete. The repertoire holds 80,000 to 100,000 clones, with around 90% as singletons. Sequencing was carried out using blood. The V gene is TRBV7-2, the J gene TRBJ1-6; no clear D gene. This sequence was found in a human donor in good health. The donor label of this sample is uncertain. The CDR3 DNA is TGTGCCAGCAGCTTTAATCCGGGGTGGCGTTTCTCTGATAATTCACCCCTCCACTTT. Translation gives CASSFNPGWRFSDNSPLHF.